This T cell receptor (beta chain) was obtained from a study of control samples from healthy donors and cancer patients. V lost 3 bases, J lost 5 bases, and 4 bases lay in between. CDR1 is SNHLY, CDR2 FYNNEI, per germline. This CDR3 region has 11 residues. A note on this clone: Within the sample, other DNA sequences also encode this same CDR3.

Libraries were prepared by immunoSEQ multiplex PCR; TCRdb keeps only in-frame clonotypes and omits some of them. The table includes tens of thousands of clones, 94% detected once. This sequence was found in a woman aged 30 to 39 in good health. Sequencing input: blood. The chain uses TRBV2 and TRBJ1-2, with D hard to call. The CDR3 bases are TGTGCCAGCAGTGAGACGTATGGCTACACCTTC. Encoded protein: CASSETYGYTF.